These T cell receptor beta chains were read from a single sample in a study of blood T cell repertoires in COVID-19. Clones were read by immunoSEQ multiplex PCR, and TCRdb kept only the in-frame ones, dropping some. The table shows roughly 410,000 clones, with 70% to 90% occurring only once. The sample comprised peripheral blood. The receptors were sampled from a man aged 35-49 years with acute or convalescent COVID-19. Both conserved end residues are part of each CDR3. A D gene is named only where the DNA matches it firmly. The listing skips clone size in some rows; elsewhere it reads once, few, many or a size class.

CDR3: CASSPDRGRAGEKLFF
DNA: TGTGCCAGCAGCCCTGACAGGGGACGGGCGGGTGAAAAACTGTTTTTT
D: TRBD1
J: TRBJ1-4
size: few
V: TRBV28

CDR3: CASNENRGTEAFF
DNA: TGTGCCAGCAACGAAAATCGAGGCACTGAAGCTTTCTTT
D: .
J: TRBJ1-1
size: .
V: TRBV9

CDR3: CAIGLGIGTPNEKLFF
DNA: TGTGCCATCGGCCTAGGGATCGGGACACCTAATGAAAAACTGTTTTTT
D: .
J: TRBJ1-4
size: .
V: TRBV10-3

CDR3: CASSQHDRVYANTEAFF
DNA: TGCGCCAGCAGCCAACATGACAGGGTGTATGCGAACACTGAAGCTTTCTTT
D: TRBD1
J: TRBJ1-1
size: .
V: TRBV4-3

CDR3: CASSYSRENYGYTF
DNA: TGTGCCAGCAGTTACTCGAGAGAAAACTATGGCTACACCTTC
D: .
J: TRBJ1-2
size: .
V: TRBV6-2/TRBV6-3

CDR3: CASTLSRDLGGYTF
DNA: TGTGCCAGCACCCTATCCAGGGACTTAGGCGGCTACACCTTC
D: .
J: TRBJ1-2
size: .
V: TRBV6-6

CDR3: CASSIVVAGGFQETQYF
DNA: TGTGCCAGTAGTATCGTCGTTGCGGGAGGCTTCCAAGAGACCCAGTACTTC
D: TRBD2
J: TRBJ2-5
size: few
V: TRBV19

CDR3: CASSLTSGPEQYF
DNA: TGTGCCAGCAGCTTAACTTCAGGGCCCGAGCAGTACTTC
D: .
J: TRBJ2-7
size: .
V: TRBV11-1

CDR3: CASSPGGTDTQYF
DNA: TGTGCCAGCAGCCCAGGGGGCACAGATACGCAGTATTTT
D: .
J: TRBJ2-3
size: .
V: TRBV7-3

CDR3: CAISESVTGANEQYF
DNA: TGTGCCATCAGTGAGTCTGTGACAGGGGCCAACGAGCAGTACTTC
D: TRBD1
J: TRBJ2-7
size: .
V: TRBV10-3

CDR3: CASSYWGGDPAQYF
DNA: TGTGCCAGCAGTTACTGGGGCGGGGACCCGGCCCAGTACTTC
D: .
J: TRBJ2-5
size: .
V: TRBV6-2/TRBV6-3

CDR3: CASSLYRGPTGELFF
DNA: TGTGCCAGCAGCTTATACAGGGGCCCAACCGGGGAGCTGTTTTTT
D: TRBD1
J: TRBJ2-2
size: .
V: TRBV11-2

CDR3: CASNPPGPRGEQFF
DNA: TGCGCCAGCAACCCCCCCGGGCCTAGGGGTGAGCAGTTCTTC
D: .
J: TRBJ2-1
size: .
V: TRBV5-1

CDR3: CARSCLAVVTDTQYF
DNA: TGTGCCAGAAGCTGCCTAGCGGTCGTAACAGATACGCAGTATTTT
D: TRBD2
J: TRBJ2-3
size: .
V: TRBV5-3

CDR3: CASSLGLAGDNEQFF
DNA: TGTGCCAGCAGCCTGGGACTAGCGGGGGACAATGAGCAGTTCTTC
D: TRBD2
J: TRBJ2-1
size: .
V: TRBV7-2

CDR3: CSAREGRPAFF
DNA: TGCAGTGCTAGAGAGGGGAGGCCCGCTTTCTTT
D: .
J: TRBJ1-1
size: once
V: TRBV20-1

CDR3: CAWSVTGAYEQYF
DNA: TGTGCCTGGAGCGTAACAGGGGCCTACGAGCAGTACTTC
D: TRBD1
J: TRBJ2-7
size: .
V: TRBV30

CDR3: CASSPEGGREKLFF
DNA: TGTGCCAGCTCACCAGAGGGGGGGCGCGAAAAACTGTTTTTT
D: .
J: TRBJ1-4
size: .
V: TRBV18

CDR3: CASSYQQGETQYF
DNA: TGTGCCAGCAGCTACCAACAGGGTGAGACCCAGTACTTC
D: .
J: TRBJ2-5
size: .
V: TRBV7-3

CDR3: CATSSRVVRDRLNEQFF
DNA: TGTGCCACCAGCAGTCGTGTGGTCCGGGACAGACTAAATGAGCAGTTCTTC
D: TRBD1
J: TRBJ2-1
size: .
V: TRBV15

CDR3: CASSAGGTNEKLFF
DNA: TGTGCCAGCAGTGCGGGGGGAACTAATGAAAAACTGTTTTTT
D: .
J: TRBJ1-4
size: .
V: TRBV2

CDR3: CATSRSGQSYGYTF
DNA: TGTGCCACCAGCAGGTCTGGACAGTCCTATGGCTACACCTTC
D: .
J: TRBJ1-2
size: .
V: TRBV15

CDR3: CASSQEKRTDTQYF
DNA: TGTGCCAGCAGCCAAGAGAAGCGCACAGATACGCAGTATTTT
D: .
J: TRBJ2-3
size: .
V: TRBV3-1/TRBV3-2

CDR3: CASSIGGGLDEQYF
DNA: TGTGCCAGTAGTATTGGCGGGGGGCTCGACGAGCAGTACTTC
D: TRBD2
J: TRBJ2-7
size: .
V: TRBV19

CDR3: CASSILPGQGKTEQFF
DNA: TGTGCCAGTAGTATCCTCCCGGGACAGGGGAAGACTGAGCAGTTCTTC
D: TRBD1
J: TRBJ2-1
size: .
V: TRBV19

CDR3: CASSQDPGPGWSPLHF
DNA: TGCGCCAGCAGCCAAGATCCCGGCCCGGGTTGGTCACCCCTCCACTTT
D: .
J: TRBJ1-6
size: .
V: TRBV4-1

CDR3: CASSFIERGAVTGELFF
DNA: TGCGCCAGCAGCTTCATAGAGCGGGGGGCCGTCACCGGGGAGCTGTTTTTT
D: TRBD2
J: TRBJ2-2
size: .
V: TRBV5-1

CDR3: CTKKGTVASDTQYF
DNA: TGTACCAAAAAGGGGACAGTGGCGTCAGATACGCAGTATTTT
D: TRBD1
J: TRBJ2-3
size: .
V: TRBV19

CDR3: CASSSGDRGGYSYEQYF
DNA: TGTGCCAGCAGCTCTGGGGACAGGGGAGGTTACTCCTACGAGCAGTACTTC
D: TRBD1
J: TRBJ2-7
size: .
V: TRBV13

CDR3: CAWSVGGYEQYF
DNA: TGTGCCTGGAGTGTCGGGGGTTACGAGCAGTACTTC
D: .
J: TRBJ2-7
size: once
V: TRBV30

CDR3: CSASRQGGGYTF
DNA: TGCAGTGCTAGTAGACAGGGCGGTGGCTACACCTTC
D: TRBD1
J: TRBJ1-2
size: .
V: TRBV20-1

CDR3: CASGRGSGNTIYF
DNA: TGTGCCAGCGGGAGGGGCTCTGGAAACACCATATATTTT
D: .
J: TRBJ1-3
size: few
V: TRBV13

CDR3: CASSGQANTEAFF
DNA: TGTGCCAGCAGTGGTCAGGCGAACACTGAAGCTTTCTTT
D: .
J: TRBJ1-1
size: .
V: TRBV25-1

CDR3: CASREKVGEGHYEQYF
DNA: TGTGCCAGCAGAGAAAAAGTGGGGGAGGGCCACTACGAGCAGTACTTC
D: TRBD2
J: TRBJ2-7
size: .
V: TRBV6-1

CDR3: CATSDRSGVQGYTF
DNA: TGTGCCACCAGTGATCGTTCGGGAGTTCAGGGCTACACCTTC
D: .
J: TRBJ1-2
size: .
V: TRBV24-1

CDR3: CAISDRTTNEKLFF
DNA: TGTGCCATCAGTGACAGGACAACTAATGAAAAACTGTTTTTT
D: .
J: TRBJ1-4
size: .
V: TRBV10-3